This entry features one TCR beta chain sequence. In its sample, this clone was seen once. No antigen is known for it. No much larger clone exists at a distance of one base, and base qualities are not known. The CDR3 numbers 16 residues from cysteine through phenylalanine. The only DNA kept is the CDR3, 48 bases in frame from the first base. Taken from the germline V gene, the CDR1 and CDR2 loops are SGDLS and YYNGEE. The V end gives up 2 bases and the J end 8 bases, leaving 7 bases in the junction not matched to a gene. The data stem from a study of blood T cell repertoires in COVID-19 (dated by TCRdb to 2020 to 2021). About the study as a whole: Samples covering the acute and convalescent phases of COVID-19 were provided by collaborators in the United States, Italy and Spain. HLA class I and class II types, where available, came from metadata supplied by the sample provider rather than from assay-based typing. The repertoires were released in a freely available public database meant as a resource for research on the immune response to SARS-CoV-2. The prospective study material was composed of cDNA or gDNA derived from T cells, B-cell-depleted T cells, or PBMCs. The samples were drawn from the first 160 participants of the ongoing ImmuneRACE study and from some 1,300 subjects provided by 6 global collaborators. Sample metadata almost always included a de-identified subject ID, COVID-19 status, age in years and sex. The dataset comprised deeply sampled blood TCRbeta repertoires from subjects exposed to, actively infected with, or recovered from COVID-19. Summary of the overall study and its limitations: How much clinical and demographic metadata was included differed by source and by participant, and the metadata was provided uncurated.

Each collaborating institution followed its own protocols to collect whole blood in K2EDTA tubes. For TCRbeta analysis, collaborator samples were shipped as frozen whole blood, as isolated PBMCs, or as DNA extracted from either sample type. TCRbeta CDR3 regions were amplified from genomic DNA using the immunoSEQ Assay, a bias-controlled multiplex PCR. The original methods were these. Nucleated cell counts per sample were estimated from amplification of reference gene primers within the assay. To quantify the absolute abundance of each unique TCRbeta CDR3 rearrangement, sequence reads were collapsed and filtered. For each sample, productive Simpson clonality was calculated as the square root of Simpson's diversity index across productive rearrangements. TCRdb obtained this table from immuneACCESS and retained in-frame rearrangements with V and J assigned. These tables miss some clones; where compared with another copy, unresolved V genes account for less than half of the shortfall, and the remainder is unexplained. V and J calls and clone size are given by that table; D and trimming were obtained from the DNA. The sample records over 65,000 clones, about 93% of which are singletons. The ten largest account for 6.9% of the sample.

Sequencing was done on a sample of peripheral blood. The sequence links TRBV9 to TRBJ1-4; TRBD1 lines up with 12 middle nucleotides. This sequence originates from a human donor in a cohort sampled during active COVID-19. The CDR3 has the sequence CASSVGTGGAGEKLFF. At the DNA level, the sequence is TGTGCCAGCAGCGTGGGGACAGGGGGCGCAGGGGAAAAACTGTTTTTT.